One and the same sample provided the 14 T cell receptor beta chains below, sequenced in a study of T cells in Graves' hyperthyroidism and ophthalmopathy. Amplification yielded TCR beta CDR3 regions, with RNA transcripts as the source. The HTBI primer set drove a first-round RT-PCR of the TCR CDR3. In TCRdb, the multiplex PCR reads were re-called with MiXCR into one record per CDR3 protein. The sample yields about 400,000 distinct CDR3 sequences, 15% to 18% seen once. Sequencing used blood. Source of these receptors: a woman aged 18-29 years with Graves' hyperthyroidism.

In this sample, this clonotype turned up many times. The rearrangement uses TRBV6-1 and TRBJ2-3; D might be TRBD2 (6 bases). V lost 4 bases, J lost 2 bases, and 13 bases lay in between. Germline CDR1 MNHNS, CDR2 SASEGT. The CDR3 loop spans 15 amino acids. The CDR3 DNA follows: TGTGCCAGCAGTGGACCGGGACTGTACACAGATACGCAGTATTTT. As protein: CASSGPGLYTDTQYF.

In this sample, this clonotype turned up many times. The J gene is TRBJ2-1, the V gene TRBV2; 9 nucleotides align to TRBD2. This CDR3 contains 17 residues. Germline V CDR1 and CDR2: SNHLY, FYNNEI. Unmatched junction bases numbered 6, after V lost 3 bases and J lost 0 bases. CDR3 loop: CASSDWEREVSYNEQFF. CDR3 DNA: TGTGCCAGCAGTGATTGGGAGCGGGAGGTCTCCTACAATGAGCAGTTCTTC.

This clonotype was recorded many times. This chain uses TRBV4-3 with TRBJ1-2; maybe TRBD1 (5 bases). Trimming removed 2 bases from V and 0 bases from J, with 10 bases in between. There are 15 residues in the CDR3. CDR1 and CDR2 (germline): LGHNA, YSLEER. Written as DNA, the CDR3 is TGCGCCAGCAGCCAATGGGGGAGGACTAACTATGGCTACACCTTC. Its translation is CASSQWGRTNYGYTF.

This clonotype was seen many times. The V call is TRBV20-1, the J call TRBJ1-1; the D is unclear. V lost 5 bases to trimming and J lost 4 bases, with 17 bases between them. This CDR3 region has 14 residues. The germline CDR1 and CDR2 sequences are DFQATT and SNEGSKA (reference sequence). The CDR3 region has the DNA TGCAGTGCTCCGAGACGAAGGGCGACCACTGAAGCTTTCTTT. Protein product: CSAPRRRATTEAFF.

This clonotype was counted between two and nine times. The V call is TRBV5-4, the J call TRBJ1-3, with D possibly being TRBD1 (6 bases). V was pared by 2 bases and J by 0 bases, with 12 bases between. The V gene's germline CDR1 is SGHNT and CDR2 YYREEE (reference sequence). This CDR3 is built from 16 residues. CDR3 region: CASSLTQGHSGNTIYF. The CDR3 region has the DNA TGTGCCAGCAGCTTAACCCAGGGGCACTCTGGAAACACCATATATTTT.

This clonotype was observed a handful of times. CDR3 sequence (DNA): TGCAGTGCTAGTAATAGCGGGAGCGGCACCGGGGAGCTGTTTTTT. Translated: CSASNSGSGTGELFF. The J gene is TRBJ2-2, the V gene TRBV20-1, with 9 bases lining up with TRBD2. V was pared by 3 bases and J by 4 bases, with 6 bases of the junction left unmatched. Germline V gene data show CDR1 as DFQATT and CDR2 as SNEGSKA (reference sequence). This CDR3 comprises 15 residues.

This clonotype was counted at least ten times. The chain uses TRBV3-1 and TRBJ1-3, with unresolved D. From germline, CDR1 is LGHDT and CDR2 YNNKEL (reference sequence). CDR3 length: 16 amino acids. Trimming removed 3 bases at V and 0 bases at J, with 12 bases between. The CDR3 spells CASSHEVGSSGNTIYF. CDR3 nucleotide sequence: TGTGCCAGCAGCCATGAAGTGGGAAGCTCTGGAAACACCATATATTTT.

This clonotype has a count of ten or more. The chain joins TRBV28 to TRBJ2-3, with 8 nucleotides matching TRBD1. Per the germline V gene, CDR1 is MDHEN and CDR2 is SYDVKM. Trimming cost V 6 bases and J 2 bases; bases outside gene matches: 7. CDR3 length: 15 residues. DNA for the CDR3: TGTGCCAGCAGCCCAGGGGGCCGCGTCACAGATACGCAGTATTTT. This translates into CASSPGGRVTDTQYF.

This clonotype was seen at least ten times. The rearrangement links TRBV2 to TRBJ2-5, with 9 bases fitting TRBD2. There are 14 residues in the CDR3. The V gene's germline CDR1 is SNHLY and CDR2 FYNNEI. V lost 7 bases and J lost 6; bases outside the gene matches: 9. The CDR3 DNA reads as TGTGCCAGCAAGAATAGCGGGAGTCGAAAGACCCAGTACTTC. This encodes CASKNSGSRKTQYF.

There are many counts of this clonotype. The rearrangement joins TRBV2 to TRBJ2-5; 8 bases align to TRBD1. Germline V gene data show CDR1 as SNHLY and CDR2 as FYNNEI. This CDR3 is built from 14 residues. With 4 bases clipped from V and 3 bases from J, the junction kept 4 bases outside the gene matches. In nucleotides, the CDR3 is TGTGCCAGCAGTGCCCCGACAGGGGAAGAGACCCAGTACTTC. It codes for CASSAPTGEETQYF.

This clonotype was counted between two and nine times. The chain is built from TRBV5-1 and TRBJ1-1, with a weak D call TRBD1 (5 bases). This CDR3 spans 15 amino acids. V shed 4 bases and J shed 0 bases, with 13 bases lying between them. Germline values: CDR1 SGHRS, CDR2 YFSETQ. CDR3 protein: CASSRDGSLNTEAFF. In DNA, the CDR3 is TGCGCCAGCAGCCGGGACGGATCCTTGAACACTGAAGCTTTCTTT. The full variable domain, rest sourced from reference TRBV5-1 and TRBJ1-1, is KAGVTQTPRYLIKTRGQQVTLSCSPISGHRSVSWYQQTPGQGLQFLFEYFSETQRNKGNFPGRFSGRQFSNSRSEMNVSTLELGDSALYLCASSRDGSLNTEAFFGQGTRLTVV.

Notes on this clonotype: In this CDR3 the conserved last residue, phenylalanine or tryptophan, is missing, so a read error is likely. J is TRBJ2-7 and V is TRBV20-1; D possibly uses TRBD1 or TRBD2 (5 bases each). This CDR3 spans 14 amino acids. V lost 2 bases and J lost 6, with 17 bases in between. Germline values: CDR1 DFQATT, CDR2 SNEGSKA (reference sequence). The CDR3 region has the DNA TGCAGTGCTAGACGAGGGGCCCCATCTTCCGAGCAGTACCTC. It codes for CSARRGAPSSEQYL.

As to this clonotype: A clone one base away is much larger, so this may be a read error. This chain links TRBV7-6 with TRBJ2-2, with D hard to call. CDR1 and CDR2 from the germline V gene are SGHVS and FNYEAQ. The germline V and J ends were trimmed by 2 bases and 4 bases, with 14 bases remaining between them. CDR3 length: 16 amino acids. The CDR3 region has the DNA TGTGCCAGCAGCTTAAAGGTGGAGATTTCCACCGGGGAGCTGTTTTTT. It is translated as CASSLKVEISTGELFF.

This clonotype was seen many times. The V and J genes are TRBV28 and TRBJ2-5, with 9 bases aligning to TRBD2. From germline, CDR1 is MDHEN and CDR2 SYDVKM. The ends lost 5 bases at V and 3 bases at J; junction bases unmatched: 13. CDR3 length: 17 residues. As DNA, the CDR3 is TGTGCCAGCAGTCCTGACCGACTTCGGACTAGCGAAGAGACCCAGTACTTC. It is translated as CASSPDRLRTSEETQYF.